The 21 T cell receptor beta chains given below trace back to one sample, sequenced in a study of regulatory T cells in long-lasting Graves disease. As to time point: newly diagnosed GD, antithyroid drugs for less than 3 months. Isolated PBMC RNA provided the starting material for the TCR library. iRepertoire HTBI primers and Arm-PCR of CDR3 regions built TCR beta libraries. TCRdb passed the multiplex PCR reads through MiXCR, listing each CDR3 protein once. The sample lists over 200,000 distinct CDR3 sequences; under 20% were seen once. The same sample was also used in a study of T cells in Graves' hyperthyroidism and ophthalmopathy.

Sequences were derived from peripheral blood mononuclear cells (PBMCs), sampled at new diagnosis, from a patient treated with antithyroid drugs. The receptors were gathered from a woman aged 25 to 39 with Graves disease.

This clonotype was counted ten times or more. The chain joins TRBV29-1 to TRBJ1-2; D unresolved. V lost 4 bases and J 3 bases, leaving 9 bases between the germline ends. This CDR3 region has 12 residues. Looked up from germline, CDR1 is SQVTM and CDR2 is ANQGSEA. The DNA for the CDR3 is TGCAGCGTTGGTCAGGAAGACTATGGCTACACCTTC. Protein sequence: CSVGQEDYGYTF.

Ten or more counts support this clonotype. CDR3 loop: CASSLRAGDYYNEQFF. Written as DNA, the CDR3 is TGTGCCAGCAGCTTAAGAGCGGGGGATTACTACAATGAGCAGTTCTTC. The genes are TRBV5-6 and TRBJ2-1; 8 bases fit TRBD2. Germline-derived CDR1 and CDR2 are SGHDT and YYEEEE. CDR3 length: 16 residues. J was trimmed by 3 bases and V by 2 bases; bases with no gene match: 7.

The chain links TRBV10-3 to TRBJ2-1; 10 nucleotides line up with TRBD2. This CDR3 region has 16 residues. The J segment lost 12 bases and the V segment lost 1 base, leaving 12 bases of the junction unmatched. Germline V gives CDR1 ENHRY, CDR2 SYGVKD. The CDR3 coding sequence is TGTGCCATCAGTGAGTGGGAACTAGCGGGGAGGGATGGGCAGTTCTTC. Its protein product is CAISEWELAGRDGQFF.

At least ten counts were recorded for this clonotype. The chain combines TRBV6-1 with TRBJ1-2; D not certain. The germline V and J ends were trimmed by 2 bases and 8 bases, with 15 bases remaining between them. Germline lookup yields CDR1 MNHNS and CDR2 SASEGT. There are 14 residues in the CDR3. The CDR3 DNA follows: TGTGCCAGCAGTGAAATCGCGGACGAGGACGGCTACACCTTC. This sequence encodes CASSEIADEDGYTF.

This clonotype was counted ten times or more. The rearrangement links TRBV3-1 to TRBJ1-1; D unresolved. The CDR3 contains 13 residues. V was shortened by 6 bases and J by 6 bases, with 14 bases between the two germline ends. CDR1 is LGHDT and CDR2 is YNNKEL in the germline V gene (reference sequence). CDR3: CASRMTVSAEAFF. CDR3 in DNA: TGTGCCAGCAGAATGACCGTCTCCGCTGAAGCTTTCTTT.

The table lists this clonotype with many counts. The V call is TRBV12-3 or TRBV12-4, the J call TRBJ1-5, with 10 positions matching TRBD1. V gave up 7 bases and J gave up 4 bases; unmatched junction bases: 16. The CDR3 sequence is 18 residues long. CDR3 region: CASTKGARDRGRNQPQHF. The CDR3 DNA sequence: TGTGCCAGCACCAAAGGGGCTAGGGACAGGGGAAGGAATCAGCCCCAGCATTTT.

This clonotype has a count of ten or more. The CDR3 loop reads CASRGEGRQFF. DNA for the CDR3: TGCGCCAGCAGAGGAGAGGGTAGGCAGTTCTTC. V is TRBV10-2 and J is TRBJ2-1; D might be TRBD2 (5 bases). Germline loops: CDR1 WSHSY, CDR2 SAAADI. Between the trimmed V and J ends, which lost 6 bases and 12 bases, there was a span of 12 bases. This CDR3 comprises 11 residues.

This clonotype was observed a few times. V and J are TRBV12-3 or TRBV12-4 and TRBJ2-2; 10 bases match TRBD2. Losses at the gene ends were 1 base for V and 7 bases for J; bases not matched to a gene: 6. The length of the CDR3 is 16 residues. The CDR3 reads CASSLGGLAYGGELFF. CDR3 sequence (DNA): TGTGCCAGCAGTTTAGGGGGACTAGCGTACGGCGGGGAGCTGTTTTTT.

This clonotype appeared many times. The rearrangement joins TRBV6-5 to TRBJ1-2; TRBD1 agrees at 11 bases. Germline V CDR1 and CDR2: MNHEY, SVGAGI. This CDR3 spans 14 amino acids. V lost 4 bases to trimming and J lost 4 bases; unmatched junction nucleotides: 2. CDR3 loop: CASSFGQGAYGYTF. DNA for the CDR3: TGTGCCAGCAGTTTCGGACAGGGGGCCTATGGCTACACCTTC.

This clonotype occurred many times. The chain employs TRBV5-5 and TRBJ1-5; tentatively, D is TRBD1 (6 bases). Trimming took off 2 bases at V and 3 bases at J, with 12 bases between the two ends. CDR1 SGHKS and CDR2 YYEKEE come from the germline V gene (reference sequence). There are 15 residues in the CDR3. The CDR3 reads CASSFARGHNQPQHF. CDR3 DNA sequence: TGTGCCAGCAGCTTCGCCAGGGGTCACAATCAGCCCCAGCATTTT. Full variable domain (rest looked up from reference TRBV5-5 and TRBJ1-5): DAGVTQSPTHLIKTRGQQVTLRCSPISGHKSVSWYQQVLGQGPQFIFQYYEKEERGRGNFPDRFSARQFPNYSSELNVNALLLGDSALYLCASSFARGHNQPQHFGDGTRLSIL.

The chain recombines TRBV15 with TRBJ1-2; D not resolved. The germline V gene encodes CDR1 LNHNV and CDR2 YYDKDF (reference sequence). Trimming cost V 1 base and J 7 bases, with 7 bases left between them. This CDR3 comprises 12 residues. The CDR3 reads CATSRGNGGYTF. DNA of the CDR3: TGTGCCACCAGCAGAGGAAATGGTGGCTACACCTTC.

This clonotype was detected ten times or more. Here the CDR3 DNA reads TGTGCCAGCTCTCCAGACAGAGTCTACGAGCAGTACTTC. Amino acid sequence: CASSPDRVYEQYF. V usage is TRBV18 and J usage is TRBJ2-7; a possible D gene is TRBD1 (5 bases). V dropped 6 bases and J dropped 3 bases, with 12 bases sitting between them. The germline CDR1 and CDR2 sequences are KGHSH and LQKENI. The CDR3 runs to 13 residues.

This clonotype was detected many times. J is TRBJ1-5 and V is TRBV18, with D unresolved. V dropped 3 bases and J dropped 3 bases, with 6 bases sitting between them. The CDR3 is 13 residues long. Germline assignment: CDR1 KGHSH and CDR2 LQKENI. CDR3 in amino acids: CASSPLANQPQHF. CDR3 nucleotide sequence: TGTGCCAGCTCACCCCTGGCCAATCAGCCCCAGCATTTT. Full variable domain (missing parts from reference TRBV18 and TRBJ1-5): NAGVMQNPRHLVRRRGQEARLRCSPMKGHSHVYWYRQLPEEGLKFMVYLQKENIIDESGMPKERFSAEFPKEGPSILRIQQVVRGDSAAYFCASSPLANQPQHFGDGTRLSIL.

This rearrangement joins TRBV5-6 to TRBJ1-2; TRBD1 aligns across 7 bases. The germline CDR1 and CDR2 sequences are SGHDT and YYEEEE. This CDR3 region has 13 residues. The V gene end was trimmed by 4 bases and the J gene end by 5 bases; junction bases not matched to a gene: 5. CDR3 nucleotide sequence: TGTGCCAGCAGCGTGACAGGGTCATATGGCTACACCTTC. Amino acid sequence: CASSVTGSYGYTF.

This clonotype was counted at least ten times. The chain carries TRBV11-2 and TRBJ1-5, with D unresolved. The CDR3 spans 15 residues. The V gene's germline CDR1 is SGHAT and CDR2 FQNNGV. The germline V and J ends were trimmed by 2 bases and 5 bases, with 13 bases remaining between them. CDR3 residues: CASSLFGRSDQPQHF. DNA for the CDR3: TGTGCCAGCAGCTTATTCGGCCGGTCGGATCAGCCCCAGCATTTT. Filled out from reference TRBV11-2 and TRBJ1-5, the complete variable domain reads EAGVAQSPRYKIIEKRQSVAFWCNPISGHATLYWYQQILGQGPKLLIQFQNNGVVDDSQLPKDRFSAERLKGVDSTLKIQPAKLEDSAVYLCASSLFGRSDQPQHFGDGTRLSIL.

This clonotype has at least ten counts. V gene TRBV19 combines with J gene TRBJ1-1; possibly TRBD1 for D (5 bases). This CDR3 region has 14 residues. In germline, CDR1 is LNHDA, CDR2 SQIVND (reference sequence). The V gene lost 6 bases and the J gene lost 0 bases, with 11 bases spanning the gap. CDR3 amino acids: CASRPGTVNTEAFF. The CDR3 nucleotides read TGTGCCAGTAGGCCTGGGACCGTGAACACTGAAGCTTTCTTT.

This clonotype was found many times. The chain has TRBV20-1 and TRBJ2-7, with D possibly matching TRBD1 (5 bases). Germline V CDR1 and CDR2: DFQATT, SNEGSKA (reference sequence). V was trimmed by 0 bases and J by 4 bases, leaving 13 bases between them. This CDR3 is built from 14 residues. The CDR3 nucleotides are TGCAGTGCTAGAGATCCCCGACAGTCTTACGAGCAGTACTTC. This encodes CSARDPRQSYEQYF.

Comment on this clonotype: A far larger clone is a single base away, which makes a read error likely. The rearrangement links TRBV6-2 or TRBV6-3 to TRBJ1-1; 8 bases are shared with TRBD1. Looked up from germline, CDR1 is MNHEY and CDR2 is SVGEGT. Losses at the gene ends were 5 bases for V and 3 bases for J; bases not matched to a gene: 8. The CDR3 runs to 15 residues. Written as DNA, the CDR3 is TGTGCCAGCAGTGGGACAGGACTTTCCCACACTGAAGCTTTCTTT. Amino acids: CASSGTGLSHTEAFF.

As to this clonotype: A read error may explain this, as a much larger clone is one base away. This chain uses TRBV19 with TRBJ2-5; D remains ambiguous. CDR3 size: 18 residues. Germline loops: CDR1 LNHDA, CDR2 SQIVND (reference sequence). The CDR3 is CASSSTPFRLLYQGTQYF. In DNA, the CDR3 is TGTGCCAGTAGTTCAACACCGTTCCGATTACTATACCAAGGGACCCAGTACTTC.

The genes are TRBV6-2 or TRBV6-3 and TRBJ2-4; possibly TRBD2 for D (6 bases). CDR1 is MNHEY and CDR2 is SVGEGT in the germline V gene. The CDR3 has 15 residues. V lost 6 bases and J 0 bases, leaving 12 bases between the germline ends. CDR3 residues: CASRQAGVAKNIQYF. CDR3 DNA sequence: TGTGCCAGCAGGCAAGCGGGTGTAGCCAAAAACATTCAGTACTTC.

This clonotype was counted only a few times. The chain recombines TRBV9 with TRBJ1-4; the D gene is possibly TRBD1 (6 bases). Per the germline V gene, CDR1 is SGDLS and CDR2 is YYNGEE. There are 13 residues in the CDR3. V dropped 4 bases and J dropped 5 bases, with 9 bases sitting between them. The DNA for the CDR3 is TGTGCCAGCAGCACGGGACAAAATGAAAAACTGTTTTTT. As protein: CASSTGQNEKLFF.